Below are 11 T cell receptor beta chains sequenced from a single sample in a study of blood T cell repertoires in COVID-19. The assay was immunoSEQ multiplex PCR, and TCRdb's table has in-frame clones only and misses some. The sample carries roughly 140,000 clones, 65% to 90% recorded once. The sample taken for sequencing was peripheral blood. These receptors were obtained from a man between 50 and 59 years old with acute or convalescent COVID-19.

The V call is TRBV5-1, the J call TRBJ1-1; 8 bases align to TRBD1. Germline values: CDR1 SGHRS, CDR2 YFSETQ. With V trimmed by 4 bases and J by 6 bases, 14 bases remained unmatched. The CDR3 covers 16 residues. The CDR3, as DNA: TGCGCCAGCAGCGAAGACAGGGGCGCAAGTCGTTCTGAAGCTTTCTTT. This sequence encodes CASSEDRGASRSEAFF.

This clone was seen a handful of times. The chain combines TRBV29-1 with TRBJ1-1; 10 bases line up with TRBD1. CDR3 length equals 13 residues. Trimming removed 3 bases from V and 3 bases from J; junction bases left unmatched: 1. Per the germline V gene, CDR1 is SQVTM and CDR2 is ANQGSEA. CDR3 nucleotides: TGCAGCGTTGAGGGACAGGGGTACACTGAAGCTTTCTTT. It codes for CSVEGQGYTEAFF.

CDR3 residues: CASSLRTGANTEAFF. In DNA form, the CDR3 reads TGCGCCAGCAGCTTGAGAACAGGAGCAAACACTGAAGCTTTCTTT. This chain joins TRBV5-1 and TRBJ1-1; perhaps TRBD1 as D (5 bases). This CDR3 is built from 15 residues. Trimming pared 1 base from V and 2 bases from J, leaving 12 bases between. The germline gives CDR1 SGHRS, CDR2 YFSETQ.

The chain employs TRBV9 and TRBJ2-5; 7 bases agree with TRBD2. J was trimmed by 4 bases and V by 0 bases; bases with no gene match: 9. The CDR3 has 16 amino acids. The germline gives CDR1 SGDLS, CDR2 YYNGEE. The CDR3 nucleotides read TGTGCCAGCAGCGTAGGGGCTAGCGGAGGGAGAGAGACCCAGTACTTC. Translated: CASSVGASGGRETQYF. The full variable domain, rest sourced from reference TRBV9 and TRBJ2-5, is DSGVTQTPKHLITATGQRVTLRCSPRSGDLSVYWYQQSLDQGLQFLIQYYNGEERAKGNILERFSAQQFPDLHSELNLSSLELGDSALYFCASSVGASGGRETQYFGPGTRLLVL.

The genes are TRBV6-5 and TRBJ2-2; D unresolved. In germline, CDR1 is MNHEY, CDR2 SVGAGI. The germline V and J ends were trimmed by 10 bases and 4 bases, with 4 bases remaining between them. This CDR3 is 10 amino acids long. CDR3 protein: CATGTGELFF. DNA of the CDR3: TGTGCCACCGGCACCGGGGAGCTGTTTTTT.

This sequence joins TRBV15 and TRBJ1-6, with D unresolved. CDR3 length equals 16 residues. V gave up 0 bases and J gave up 9 bases, with 15 bases separating them. The germline gives CDR1 LNHNV, CDR2 YYDKDF (reference sequence). CDR3 nucleotides: TGTGCCACCAGCAGAGATCTGGGGTCGGCGGGTTCACCCCTCCACTTT. Translated: CATSRDLGSAGSPLHF.

This clone has a single count. The rearrangement links TRBV19 to TRBJ1-1, with D possibly matching TRBD1 (5 bases). This CDR3 spans 13 amino acids. V was clipped by 5 bases and J by 6 bases, with 13 bases between them. From germline, CDR1 is LNHDA and CDR2 SQIVND (reference sequence). The CDR3 spells CASSPETRAEAFF. Written as DNA, the CDR3 is TGTGCCAGTAGTCCTGAAACCAGGGCTGAAGCTTTCTTT.

This chain uses TRBV5-6 with TRBJ1-2; TRBD1 might be the D (6 bases). The CDR3 contains 15 residues. Trimming pared 0 bases from V and 4 bases from J, leaving 13 bases between. Germline CDR1 is SGHDT and CDR2 is YYEEEE. This chain's CDR3 is CASSLVTGKGYGYTF. CDR3 nucleotide sequence: TGTGCCAGCAGCTTGGTAACAGGGAAGGGCTATGGCTACACCTTC.

This clone has a handful of counts. The genes are TRBV27 and TRBJ1-6, with D unresolved. This CDR3 is built from 14 residues. Germline V gives CDR1 MNHEY, CDR2 SMNVEV (reference sequence). Between the trimmed V and J ends, which lost 1 base and 8 bases, there was a span of 9 bases. CDR3 sequence: CASSLYPGHSPLHF. CDR3 coding DNA: TGTGCCAGCAGTTTATACCCTGGGCATTCACCCCTCCACTTT.

The chain recombines TRBV7-8 with TRBJ2-2, with 7 bases fitting TRBD2. The J segment lost 3 bases and the V segment lost 2 bases, leaving 9 bases of the junction unmatched. Germline V CDR1 and CDR2: SGHVS, FQNEAQ. The CDR3 runs 17 residues. CDR3 region: CASSLRVGGRDTGELFF. CDR3 nucleotides: TGTGCCAGCAGCTTACGGGTAGGCGGGAGAGACACCGGGGAGCTGTTTTTT.

The genes are TRBV13 and TRBJ1-6; D remains ambiguous. The CDR3 runs to 17 residues. V was cut by 5 bases and J by 9 bases, with 23 bases left in between. The germline gives CDR1 PRHDT, CDR2 FYEKMQ (reference sequence). CDR3: CASSLAGDGGFGSPLHF. The CDR3 bases are TGTGCCAGCAGCCTCGCCGGTGACGGAGGGTTCGGTTCACCCCTCCACTTT. The complete variable domain, with remaining parts taken from reference TRBV13 and TRBJ1-6, reads AAGVIQSPRHLIKEKRETATLKCYPIPRHDTVYWYQQGPGQDPQFLISFYEKMQSDKGSIPDRFSAQQFSDYHSELNMSSLELGDSALYFCASSLAGDGGFGSPLHFGNGTRLTVT.